This T cell receptor beta chain was retrieved from a study of T cell responses to AZD1222 COVID-19 vaccine. Measured with immunoSEQ multiplex PCR; TCRdb has only the in-frame clones, and not every one. Of about 88,000 clones listed, around nine tenths were seen once; the top ten hold 5.2%. This clone was counted only a few times. The CDR3 runs to 13 residues. V was cut by 2 bases and J by 8 bases, with 10 bases left in between. The germline V gene encodes CDR1 SGHTA and CDR2 FQGNSA. The receptor was derived from an adult in good health. Sequencing was performed on peripheral blood, taken on day 0 of MenACWY control vaccination. The chain is built from TRBV7-2 and TRBJ2-1; no reliable D call. This chain's CDR3 is CASSLIWNDEQFF. The CDR3 coding sequence is TGTGCCAGCAGCTTAATCTGGAACGATGAGCAGTTCTTC.